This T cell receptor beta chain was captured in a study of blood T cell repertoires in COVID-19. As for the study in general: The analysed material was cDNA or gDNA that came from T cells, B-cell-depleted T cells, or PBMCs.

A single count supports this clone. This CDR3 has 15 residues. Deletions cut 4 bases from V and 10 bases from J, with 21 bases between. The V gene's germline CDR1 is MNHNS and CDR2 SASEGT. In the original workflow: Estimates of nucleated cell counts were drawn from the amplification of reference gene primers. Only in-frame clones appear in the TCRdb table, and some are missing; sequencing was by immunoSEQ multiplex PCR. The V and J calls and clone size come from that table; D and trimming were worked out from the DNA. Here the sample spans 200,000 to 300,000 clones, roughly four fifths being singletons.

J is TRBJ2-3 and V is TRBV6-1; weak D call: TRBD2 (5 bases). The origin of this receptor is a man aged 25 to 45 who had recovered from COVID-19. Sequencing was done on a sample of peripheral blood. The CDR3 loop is CASSATERGTNAQYF. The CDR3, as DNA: TGTGCCAGCAGTGCCACCGAACGGGGTACCAACGCGCAGTATTTT.